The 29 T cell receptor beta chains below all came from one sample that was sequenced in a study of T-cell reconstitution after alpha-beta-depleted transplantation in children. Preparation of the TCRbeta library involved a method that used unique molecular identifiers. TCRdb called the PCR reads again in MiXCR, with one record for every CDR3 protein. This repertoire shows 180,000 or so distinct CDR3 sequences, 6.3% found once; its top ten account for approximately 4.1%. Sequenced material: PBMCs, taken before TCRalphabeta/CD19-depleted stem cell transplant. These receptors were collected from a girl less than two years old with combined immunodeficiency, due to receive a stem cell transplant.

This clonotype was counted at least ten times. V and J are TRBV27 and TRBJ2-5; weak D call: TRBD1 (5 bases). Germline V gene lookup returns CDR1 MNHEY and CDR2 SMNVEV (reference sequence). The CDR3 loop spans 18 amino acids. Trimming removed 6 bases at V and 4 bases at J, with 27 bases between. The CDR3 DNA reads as TGTGCCAGCAGGGTTCTCTCAGCTCCCAGGGTGGCCCCAGAGACCCAGTACTTC. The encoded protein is CASRVLSAPRVAPETQYF.

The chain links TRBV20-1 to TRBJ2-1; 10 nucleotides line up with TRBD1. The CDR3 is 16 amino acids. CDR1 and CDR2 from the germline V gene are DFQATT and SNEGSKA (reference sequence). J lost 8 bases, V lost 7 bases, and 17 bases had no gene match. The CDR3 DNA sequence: TGCAGTGTCCGAACCCCCGGGACAGGGGCCTCTGATGAGCAGTTCTTC. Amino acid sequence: CSVRTPGTGASDEQFF.

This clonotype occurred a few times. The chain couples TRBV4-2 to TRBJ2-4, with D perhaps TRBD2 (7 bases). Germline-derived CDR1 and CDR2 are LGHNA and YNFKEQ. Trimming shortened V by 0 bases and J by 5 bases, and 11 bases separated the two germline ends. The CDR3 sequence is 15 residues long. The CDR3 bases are TGTGCCAGCAGCCAAGAAGGCGGGGGCGAAAACATTCAGTACTTC. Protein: CASSQEGGGENIQYF.

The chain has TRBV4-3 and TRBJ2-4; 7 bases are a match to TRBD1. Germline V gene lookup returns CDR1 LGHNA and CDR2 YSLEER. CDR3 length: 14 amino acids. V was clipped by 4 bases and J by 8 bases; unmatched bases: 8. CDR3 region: CASSRSSGGDIQYF. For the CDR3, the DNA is TGCGCCAGCAGCCGAAGTTCAGGGGGTGACATTCAGTACTTC.

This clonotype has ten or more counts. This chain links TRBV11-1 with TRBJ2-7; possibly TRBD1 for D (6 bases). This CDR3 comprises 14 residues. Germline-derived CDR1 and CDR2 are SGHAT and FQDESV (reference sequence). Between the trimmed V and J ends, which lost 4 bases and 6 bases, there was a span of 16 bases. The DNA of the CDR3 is TGTGCCAGCAGCTCGTCGAGAAGGGGGATCGAGCAGTACTTC. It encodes CASSSSRRGIEQYF.

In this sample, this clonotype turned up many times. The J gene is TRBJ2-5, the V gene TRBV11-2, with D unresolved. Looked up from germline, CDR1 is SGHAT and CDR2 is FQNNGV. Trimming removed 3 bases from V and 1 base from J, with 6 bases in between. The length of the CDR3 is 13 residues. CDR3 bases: TGTGCCAGCAGCTTTGTACCCCAAGAGACCCAGTACTTC. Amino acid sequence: CASSFVPQETQYF.

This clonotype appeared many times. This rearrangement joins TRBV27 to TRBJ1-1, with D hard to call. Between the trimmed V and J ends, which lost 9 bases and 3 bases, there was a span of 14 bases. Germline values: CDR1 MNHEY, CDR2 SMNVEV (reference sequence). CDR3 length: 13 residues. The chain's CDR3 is CASMTGRYTEAFF. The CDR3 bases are TGTGCCAGTATGACGGGGAGGTACACTGAAGCTTTCTTT.

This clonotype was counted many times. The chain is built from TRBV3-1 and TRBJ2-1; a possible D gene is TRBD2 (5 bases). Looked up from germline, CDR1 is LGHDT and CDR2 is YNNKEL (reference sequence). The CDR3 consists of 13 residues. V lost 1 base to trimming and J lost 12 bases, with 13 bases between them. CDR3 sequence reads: CASSQGFGVGQFF. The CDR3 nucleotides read TGTGCCAGCAGCCAAGGGTTCGGGGTCGGGCAGTTCTTC.

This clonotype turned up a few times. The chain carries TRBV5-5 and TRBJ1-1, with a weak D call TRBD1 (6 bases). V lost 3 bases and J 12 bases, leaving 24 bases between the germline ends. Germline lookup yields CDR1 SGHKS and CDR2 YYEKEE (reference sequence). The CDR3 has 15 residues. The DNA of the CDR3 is TGTGCCAGCAGCTCTACCCCTTACAGGGAAGTCGTGTCTTTCTTT. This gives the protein CASSSTPYREVVSFF.

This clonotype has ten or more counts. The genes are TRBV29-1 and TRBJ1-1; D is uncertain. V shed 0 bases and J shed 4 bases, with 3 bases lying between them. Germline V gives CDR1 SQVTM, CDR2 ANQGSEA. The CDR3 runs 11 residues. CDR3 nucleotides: TGCAGCGTTGAAGAGGTCACTGAAGCTTTCTTT. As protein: CSVEEVTEAFF.

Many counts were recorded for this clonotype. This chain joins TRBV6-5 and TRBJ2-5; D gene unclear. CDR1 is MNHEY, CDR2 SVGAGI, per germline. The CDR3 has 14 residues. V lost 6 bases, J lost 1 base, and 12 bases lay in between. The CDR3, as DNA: TGTGCCAGCAGCTCTCGGCGGCTCCAAGAGACCCAGTACTTC. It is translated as CASSSRRLQETQYF.

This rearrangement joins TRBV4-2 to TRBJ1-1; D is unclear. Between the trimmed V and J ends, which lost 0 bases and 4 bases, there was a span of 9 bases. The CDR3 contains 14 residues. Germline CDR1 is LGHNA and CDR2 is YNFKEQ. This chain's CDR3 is CASSQEDTGTEAFF. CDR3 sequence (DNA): TGTGCCAGCAGCCAAGAAGATACGGGCACTGAAGCTTTCTTT.

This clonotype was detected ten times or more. The CDR3 DNA reads TGTGCCAGCGGACCTACTAGCACCTCCTACGAGCAGTACTTC. This codes for CASGPTSTSYEQYF. The genes are TRBV12-3 or TRBV12-4 and TRBJ2-7; D possibly corresponds to TRBD2 (6 bases). The CDR3 sequence is 14 residues long. V was pared by 8 bases and J by 0 bases, with 14 bases between.

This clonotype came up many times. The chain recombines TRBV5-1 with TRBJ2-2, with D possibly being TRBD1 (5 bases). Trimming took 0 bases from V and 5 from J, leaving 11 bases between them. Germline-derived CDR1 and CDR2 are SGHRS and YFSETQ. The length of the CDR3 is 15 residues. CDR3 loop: CASSLEQGLTGELFF. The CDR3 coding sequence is TGCGCCAGCAGCTTGGAGCAGGGCCTGACCGGGGAGCTGTTTTTT.

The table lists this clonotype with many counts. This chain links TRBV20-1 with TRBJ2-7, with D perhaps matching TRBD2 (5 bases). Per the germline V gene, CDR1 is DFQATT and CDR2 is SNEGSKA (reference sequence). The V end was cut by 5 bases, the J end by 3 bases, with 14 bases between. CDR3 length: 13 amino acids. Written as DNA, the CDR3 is TGCAGTGCTGCTAGGTTGAGCGGCTACGAGCAGTACTTC. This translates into CSAARLSGYEQYF.

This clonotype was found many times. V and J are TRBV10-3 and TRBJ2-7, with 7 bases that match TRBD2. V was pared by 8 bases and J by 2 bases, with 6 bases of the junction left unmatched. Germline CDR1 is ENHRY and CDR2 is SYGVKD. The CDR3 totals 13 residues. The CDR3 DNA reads TGTGCCATCTCCCTAGCGGAAACCTACGAGCAGTACTTC. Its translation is CAISLAETYEQYF.

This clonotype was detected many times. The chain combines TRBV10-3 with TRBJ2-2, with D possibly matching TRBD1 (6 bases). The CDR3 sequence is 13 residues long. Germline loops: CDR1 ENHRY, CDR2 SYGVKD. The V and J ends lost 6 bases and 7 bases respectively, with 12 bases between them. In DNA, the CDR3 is TGTGCCATCAGCCCGGACAGCTACGGGGAGCTGTTTTTT. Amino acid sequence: CAISPDSYGELFF.

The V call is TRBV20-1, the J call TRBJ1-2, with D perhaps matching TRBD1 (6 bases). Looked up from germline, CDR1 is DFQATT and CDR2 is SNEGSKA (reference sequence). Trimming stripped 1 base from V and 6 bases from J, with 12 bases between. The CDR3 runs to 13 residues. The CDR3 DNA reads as TGCAGTGCTAGAGCAGGGGCCCTCGATGGCTACACCTTC. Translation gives CSARAGALDGYTF.

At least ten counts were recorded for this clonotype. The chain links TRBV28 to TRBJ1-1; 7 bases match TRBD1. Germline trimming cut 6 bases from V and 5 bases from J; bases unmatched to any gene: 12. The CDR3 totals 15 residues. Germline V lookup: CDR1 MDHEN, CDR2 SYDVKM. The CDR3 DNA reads TGTGCCAGCAGCCCCGACCGGGACAGTTATACTGAAGCTTTCTTT. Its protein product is CASSPDRDSYTEAFF.

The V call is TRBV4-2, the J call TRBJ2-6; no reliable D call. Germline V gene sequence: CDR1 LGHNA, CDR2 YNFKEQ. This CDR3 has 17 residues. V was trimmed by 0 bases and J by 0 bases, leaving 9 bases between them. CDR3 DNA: TGTGCCAGCAGCCAAGAACCCCGCAGCTCTGGGGCCAACGTCCTGACTTTC. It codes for CASSQEPRSSGANVLTF.

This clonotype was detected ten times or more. DNA of the CDR3: TGTGCCACCAGTGATGTCGGGACAGGGGGCTCGACCGAGCAGTACTTC. It is translated as CATSDVGTGGSTEQYF. The chain is built from TRBV24-1 and TRBJ2-7; 12 bases are shared with TRBD1. With 3 bases clipped from V and 6 bases from J, the junction kept 8 bases outside the gene matches. Germline loops: CDR1 KGHDR, CDR2 SFDVKD. This CDR3 is 16 amino acids long.

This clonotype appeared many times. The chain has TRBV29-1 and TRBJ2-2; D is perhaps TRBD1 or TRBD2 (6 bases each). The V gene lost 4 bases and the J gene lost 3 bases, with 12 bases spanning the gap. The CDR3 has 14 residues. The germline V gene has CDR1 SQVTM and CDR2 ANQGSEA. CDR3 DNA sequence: TGCAGCGTTGGAACGGGGGCCCACACCGGGGAGCTGTTTTTT. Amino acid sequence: CSVGTGAHTGELFF.

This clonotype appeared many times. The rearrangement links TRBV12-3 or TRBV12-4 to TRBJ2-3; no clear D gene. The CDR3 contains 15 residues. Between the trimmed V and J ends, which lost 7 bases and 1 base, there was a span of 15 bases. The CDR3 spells CASTRTPKGTDTQYF. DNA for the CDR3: TGTGCCAGCACTAGGACCCCGAAAGGCACAGATACGCAGTATTTT.

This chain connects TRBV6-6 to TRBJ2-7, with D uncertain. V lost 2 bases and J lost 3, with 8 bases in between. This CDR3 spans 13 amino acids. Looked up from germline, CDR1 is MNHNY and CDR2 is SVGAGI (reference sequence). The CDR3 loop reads CASSYGRVYEQYF. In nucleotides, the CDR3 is TGTGCCAGCAGTTACGGTAGAGTCTACGAGCAGTACTTC.

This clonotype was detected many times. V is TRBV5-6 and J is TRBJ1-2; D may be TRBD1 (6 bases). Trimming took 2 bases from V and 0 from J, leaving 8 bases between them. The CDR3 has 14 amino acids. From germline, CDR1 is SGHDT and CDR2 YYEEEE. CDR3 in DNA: TGTGCCAGCAGCTTCAGGGGAGCTAACTATGGCTACACCTTC. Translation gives CASSFRGANYGYTF.

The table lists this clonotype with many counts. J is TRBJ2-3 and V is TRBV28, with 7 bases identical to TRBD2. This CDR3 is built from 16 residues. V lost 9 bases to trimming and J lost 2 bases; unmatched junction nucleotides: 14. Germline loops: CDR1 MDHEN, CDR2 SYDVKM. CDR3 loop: CASRRSNRDYTDTQYF. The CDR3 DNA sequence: TGTGCCAGTCGGCGCTCTAACCGGGACTACACAGATACGCAGTATTTT.

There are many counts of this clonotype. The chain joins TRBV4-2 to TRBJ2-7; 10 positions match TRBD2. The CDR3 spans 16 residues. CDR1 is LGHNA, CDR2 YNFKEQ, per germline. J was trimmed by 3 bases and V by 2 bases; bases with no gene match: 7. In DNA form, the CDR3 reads TGTGCCAGCAGCCAATTCGAGGGGACTAGCGACTACGAGCAGTACTTC. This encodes CASSQFEGTSDYEQYF.

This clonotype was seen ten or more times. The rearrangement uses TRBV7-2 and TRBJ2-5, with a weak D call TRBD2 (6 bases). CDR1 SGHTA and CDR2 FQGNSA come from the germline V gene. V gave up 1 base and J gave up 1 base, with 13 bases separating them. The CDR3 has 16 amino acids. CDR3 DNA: TGTGCCAGCAGCTTAGTGGGAGGCAGCTTCCAAGAGACCCAGTACTTC. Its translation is CASSLVGGSFQETQYF.

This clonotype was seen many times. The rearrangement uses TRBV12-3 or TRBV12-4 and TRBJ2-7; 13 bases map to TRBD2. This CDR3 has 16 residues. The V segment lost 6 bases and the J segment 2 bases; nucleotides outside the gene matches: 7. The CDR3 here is CASSWTSGRYAYEQYF. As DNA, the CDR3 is TGTGCCAGCAGCTGGACTAGCGGGAGATACGCCTACGAGCAGTACTTC.